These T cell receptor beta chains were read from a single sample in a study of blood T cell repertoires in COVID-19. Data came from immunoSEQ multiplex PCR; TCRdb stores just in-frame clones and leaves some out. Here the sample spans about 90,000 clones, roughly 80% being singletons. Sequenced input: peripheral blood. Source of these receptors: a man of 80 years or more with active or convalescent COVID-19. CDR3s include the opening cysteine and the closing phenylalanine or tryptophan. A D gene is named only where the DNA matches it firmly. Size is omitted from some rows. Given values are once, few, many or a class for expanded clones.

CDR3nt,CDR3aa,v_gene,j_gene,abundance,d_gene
TGTGCCATCAGTGAACAGATCGGGAACACTGAAGCTTTCTTT,CAISEQIGNTEAFF,TRBV10-3,TRBJ1-1,.,.
TGTGCCAGCAGTTTATATGGGACAGGGGACACGAACACTGAAGCTTTCTTT,CASSLYGTGDTNTEAFF,TRBV28,TRBJ1-1,.,TRBD1
TGCGCCAGCAGCTTCGGAGGACAGGGGGTCTACGAGCAGTACTTC,CASSFGGQGVYEQYF,TRBV5-1,TRBJ2-7,.,TRBD1
TGTGCCAGTAGTCGACTAGCGGGGGCCAGCGAGCAGTTCTTC,CASSRLAGASEQFF,TRBV19,TRBJ2-1,few,TRBD2
TGTGCCAGCACCCTTGGGGGGGTCGGACTCTATGGCTACACCTTC,CASTLGGVGLYGYTF,TRBV6-5,TRBJ1-2,.,.
TGCAGCGCCCCGGAGGGGGAGACCCAGTACTTC,CSAPEGETQYF,TRBV29-1,TRBJ2-5,.,.
TGTGCCAGCAGCCAGACAGGGACAGCCTACTATGGCTACACCTTC,CASSQTGTAYYGYTF,TRBV7-2,TRBJ1-2,once,TRBD1
TGCAGTGCTAGTGAGGGAGGGGATCAGCCCCAGCATTTT,CSASEGGDQPQHF,TRBV20-1,TRBJ1-5,.,.
TGTGCCAGCAGCCTCCGAGGTGGTGGGGAGCTGTTTTTT,CASSLRGGGELFF,TRBV3-1/TRBV3-2,TRBJ2-2,.,.
TGTGCCAGCAGTTTCGACTTACAAGAGACCCAGTACTTC,CASSFDLQETQYF,TRBV12-3/TRBV12-4,TRBJ2-5,.,.
TGTGCCAGCAGCTTTTCAGCGCAGAATGAGCAGTTCTTC,CASSFSAQNEQFF,TRBV11-2,TRBJ2-1,.,.
TGTGCCAGCAGCTTAGACTACAACTCCGCCTTGGAGACCCAGTACTTC,CASSLDYNSALETQYF,TRBV7-2,TRBJ2-5,.,.
TGTGCCAGTAGTCAGGCCTCCTCTGGAAACACCATATATTTT,CASSQASSGNTIYF,TRBV19,TRBJ1-3,.,.
TGTGCCAGTAGTATTGGAACTCAGACTTCCTACGAGCAGTACTTC,CASSIGTQTSYEQYF,TRBV19,TRBJ2-7,few,.
TGTGCCAGCAGTGAATTCGCGGCAGGGGTAGCAGGGGAGCTGTTTTTT,CASSEFAAGVAGELFF,TRBV6-1,TRBJ2-2,.,.
TGTGCCAGTAGTGCCGGGGGGGATTCACCCCTCCACTTT,CASSAGGDSPLHF,TRBV19,TRBJ1-6,.,.
TGTGCCAGCAGCCTCGCCGGACAGGCCACAATTAATGGAGCTTTCTTT,CASSLAGQATINGAFF,TRBV7-8,TRBJ1-1,.,TRBD1
TGTGCCAGCAGCTTCATGGGGGCGGCCACCGGGGAGCTGTTTTTT,CASSFMGAATGELFF,TRBV5-5,TRBJ2-2,once,.
TGTGCCAGCAGCCACGAGACTGCTTATGGCTACACCTTC,CASSHETAYGYTF,TRBV7-9,TRBJ1-2,.,.
TGTGCCACCGAGCGTCGGACAGGGACAAATAACTATGGCTACACCTTC,CATERRTGTNNYGYTF,TRBV2,TRBJ1-2,.,TRBD1
TGTGCCAGCAGCATAGGACAGGGAAACCCCTACGAGCAGTACTTC,CASSIGQGNPYEQYF,TRBV5-6,TRBJ2-7,.,TRBD1
TGTGCCAGCGGGAATAAGGGACAGTTTGCCGGGGAGCTGTTTTTT,CASGNKGQFAGELFF,TRBV6-6,TRBJ2-2,few,TRBD1
TGTGCCTACAACAGGGGTGCTGGAAACACCATATATTTT,CAYNRGAGNTIYF,TRBV30,TRBJ1-3,.,TRBD1